This TCR beta chain was captured by sequencing in a study of T cells in Graves' hyperthyroidism and ophthalmopathy. The overall study: Staff took peripheral blood when the initial diagnosis was made, before any treatment began.

Germline CDR1 and CDR2: DFQATT and SNEGSKA (reference sequence). The CDR3 length is 15 residues. V dropped 4 bases and J dropped 4; count of bases not matched to a gene: 11. A NOSPECS grade of at least 4, a Clinical Activity Score of at least 3 and duration under 3 months were recorded in ophthalmopathy patients. PBMCs stemmed from about 9.5 ml fresh peripheral blood. This clonotype was seen at least ten times. Using RNA transcripts as the source, TCR beta CDR3 regions were amplified. During a first-round RT-PCR of the TCR CDR3, the HTBI primer set was used. TCRdb reprocessed the multiplex PCR reads via MiXCR and lists one record per CDR3 protein. The sample records 200,000 to 300,000 distinct CDR3 sequences, approximately 25% being singletons.

The sample was blood. The rearrangement links TRBV20-1 to TRBJ2-5; 8 nucleotides agree with TRBD1. This TCR derives from a woman in her thirties or forties with Graves' ophthalmopathy. The CDR3 loop reads CSATTGARVPETQYF. In DNA, the CDR3 is TGCAGTGCTACGACAGGGGCGAGGGTCCCAGAGACCCAGTACTTC.